These 5 T cell receptor beta chains share one sample of origin, sequenced in a study of T cell changes during pregnancy in multiple sclerosis. TCRdb's table, derived via immunoSEQ multiplex PCR, lists solely in-frame clones and lacks some. The profile shows 91,000 or so clones, roughly 92% of them singletons. Sequenced material: peripheral blood, taken after pregnancy. The receptor source for this set is a female donor with multiple sclerosis, enrolled in a pregnancy study.

This chain joins TRBV2 and TRBJ2-2; 10 positions agree with TRBD2. The CDR3 extends over 15 amino acids. The V and J ends lost 4 bases and 6 bases, in that order; junction bases with no gene match: 5. Germline CDR1 reads SNHLY; CDR2 reads FYNNEI. The DNA of the CDR3 is TGTGCCAGCAGTGTACTAGCGGGAATCTCCGGGGAGCTGTTTTTT. Its translation is CASSVLAGISGELFF.

The chain combines TRBV30 with TRBJ2-1; D might be TRBD1 (6 bases). The CDR3 totals 16 residues. Trimming removed 6 bases from V and 0 bases from J, with 18 bases in between. Germline CDR1 GTSNPN, CDR2 SVGIG (reference sequence). The CDR3 sequence: CACSSFGQSSYNEQFF. The CDR3 nucleotides are TGTGCCTGTTCGAGCTTCGGACAGAGCTCCTACAATGAGCAGTTCTTC.

The rearrangement joins TRBV29-1 to TRBJ2-3, with TRBD1 matching over 8 bases. The junction had 4 bases not matched to a gene; V was cut back by 2 bases and J by 3 bases. The CDR3 is made up of 14 amino acids. The germline CDR1 and CDR2 sequences are SQVTM and ANQGSEA. Here the CDR3 reads CSVERWTGTDTQYF. The CDR3 nucleotides read TGCAGCGTTGAAAGATGGACAGGGACAGATACGCAGTATTTT.

The rearrangement links TRBV18 to TRBJ1-1, with D possibly TRBD1 on 5 matching bases. Trimming took off 2 bases at V and 3 bases at J, with 13 bases between the two ends. The germline V gene has CDR1 KGHSH and CDR2 LQKENI. The length of the CDR3 is 15 residues. The CDR3 region is CASSPMGQGDTEAFF. The CDR3 DNA reads as TGTGCCAGCTCACCAATGGGGCAGGGTGACACTGAAGCTTTCTTT.

This chain joins TRBV30 and TRBJ1-1; D remains unclear. CDR1 is GTSNPN, CDR2 SVGIG, per germline (reference sequence). Trimming removed 5 bases from V and 0 bases from J, with 10 bases in between. The CDR3 is 13 residues long. As DNA, the CDR3 is TGTGCCTGGGCTATATTTCTGAACACTGAAGCTTTCTTT. Translating gives CAWAIFLNTEAFF.